Listed below are T cell receptor beta chains from one sample, sequenced in a study of CD8+CD57+ T cells in acquired aplastic anemia. TCRdb called the reads again in MiXCR, with one record for every CDR3 protein. The data show around 200,000 distinct CDR3 sequences, about 62% seen once. The sequenced sample consisted of sorted CD4+, CD8+, or CD8+CD57+ T cells (not recorded which) from PBMCs. The receptors come from a human donor with aplastic anemia. CDR3s include the opening cysteine and the closing phenylalanine or tryptophan. The D gene is left open where the match is weak. Part of the rows lack a size; the others show once, few, many or a class for expanded clones.

>NA|NA|TRBV6-5|TRBJ1-6
CASRGGAPNSPLHF
TGTGCCAGCCGGGGGGGCGCACCCAATTCACCCCTCCACTTT
>NA|NA|TRBV9|TRBJ1-5
CASSVGLSSNQPQHF
TGTGCCAGCAGCGTAGGCTTGTCTAGCAATCAGCCCCAGCATTTT
>NA|NA|TRBV5-5|TRBJ1-4
CASSLRASNEKLFF
TGTGCCAGCAGCTTAAGAGCGTCTAATGAAAAACTGTTTTTT
>NA|TRBD1|TRBV19|TRBJ2-1
CASSIMGTGPYNEQFF
TGTGCCAGTAGTATAATGGGGACAGGCCCCTACAATGAGCAGTTCTTC
>once|NA|TRBV7-9|TRBJ2-1
CASSLGATHSLFF
TGTGCCAGCAGCTTGGGGGCCACGCACAGTCTGTTCTTC
>NA|NA|TRBV20-1|TRBJ1-4
CSARLAGGNEKLFF
TGCAGTGCTAGGTTGGCCGGAGGGAATGAAAAACTGTTTTTT
>NA|NA|TRBV7-9|TRBJ1-1
CASRRIEGRPNTEAFF
TGTGCCAGCAGACGCATTGAAGGACGGCCGAACACTGAAGCTTTCTTT
>NA|NA|TRBV15|TRBJ2-3
CATSTRRQDTQYF
TGTGCCACCAGCACGCGTCGCCAAGATACGCAGTATTTT
>NA|TRBD2|TRBV6-1|TRBJ2-7
CASSRSGGTYEQYF
TGTGCCAGCAGTAGGAGCGGGGGGACCTACGAGCAGTACTTC
>many|NA|TRBV7-9|TRBJ1-5
CASSTQGLGNQPQHF
TGTGCCAGCAGCACCCAGGGTTTAGGCAATCAGCCCCAGCATTTT
>NA|NA|TRBV20-1|TRBJ1-2
CSARGSGLNYGYTF
TGCAGTGCTAGAGGTTCAGGGCTTAACTATGGCTACACCTTC
>many|NA|TRBV5-1|TRBJ2-7
CASSLTGGLEQYF
TGCGCCAGCAGCTTGACCGGTGGGCTCGAGCAGTACTTC
>once|NA|TRBV29-1|TRBJ2-7
CSVPSGRSYYEQYF
TGCAGCGTACCCTCGGGGCGATCCTACTACGAGCAGTACTTC
>NA|NA|TRBV2|TRBJ1-1
CASSDRLPAEAFF
TGTGCCAGCAGTGACAGGCTCCCTGCTGAAGCTTTCTTT
>few|NA|TRBV2|TRBJ1-2
CASSGGNYGYTF
TGTGCCAGCAGTGGAGGAAACTATGGCTACACCTTC
>few|NA|TRBV10-1|TRBJ2-3
CASSELGGSTDTQYF
TGCGCCAGCAGTGAGTTGGGGGGCTCCACAGATACGCAGTATTTT
>NA|TRBD1|TRBV10-3|TRBJ2-7
CAITGTGGFDEQYF
TGTGCCATCACGGGAACAGGGGGTTTCGACGAGCAGTACTTC
>few|TRBD2|TRBV15|TRBJ2-1
CATSGGLGNNEQFF
TGTGCCACCAGCGGGGGACTAGGTAACAATGAGCAGTTCTTC
>once|NA|TRBV10-2|TRBJ2-3
CASSDTATDTQYF
TGCGCCAGCAGTGATACAGCCACAGATACGCAGTATTTT
>NA|NA|TRBV10-1|TRBJ2-5
CASSESPLSPKTQYF
TGCGCCAGCAGTGAGTCCCCTCTATCTCCTAAGACCCAGTACTTC
>NA|TRBD1|TRBV24-1|TRBJ2-7
CATSAGEGALPYEQYF
TGTGCCACCAGTGCGGGCGAGGGGGCATTACCCTACGAGCAGTACTTC